One sample yielded the 25 T cell receptor beta chains listed below, sequenced in a study of response to subunit inactivated influenza vaccine. Each CDR3 protein gets one entry after TCRdb re-called the RT-PCR reads with MiXCR. The table includes about 180,000 distinct CDR3 sequences, about 10% detected once. Source: CD8+ T cells sorted from PBMCs, taken about 23 months after vaccination. These receptors all stem from a man in his fifties or sixties who received an inactivated influenza vaccine.

This clonotype was seen at least ten times. The rearrangement links TRBV5-8 to TRBJ2-3; D is ambiguous. Germline V gene lookup returns CDR1 SGHTS and CDR2 YDEGEE. V lost 2 bases and J lost 0, with 4 bases in between. The CDR3 loop spans 13 amino acids. CDR3 in DNA: TGTGCCAGCAGCTTAGACAGCACAGATACGCAGTATTTT. Translating gives CASSLDSTDTQYF.

This clonotype was counted many times. This chain joins TRBV12-3 or TRBV12-4 and TRBJ2-2; D is perhaps TRBD1 (6 bases). This CDR3 comprises 17 residues. The V end was cut by 6 bases, the J end by 2 bases, with 19 bases between. CDR3 nucleotide sequence: TGTGCCAGCAGGGACAGTGCCCGACGTCTAAACACCGGGGAGCTGTTTTTT. It encodes CASRDSARRLNTGELFF.

The sample holds a few counts of this clonotype. The chain joins TRBV4-3 to TRBJ1-1, with TRBD1 identical over 11 bases. This CDR3 is built from 18 residues. Germline-derived CDR1 and CDR2 are LGHNA and YSLEER. Trimming removed 4 bases from V and 2 bases from J; junction bases left unmatched: 12. Here the CDR3 DNA reads TGCGCCAGCAGCCCCTCCTGGACAGGGGGCAGTACTAACACTGAAGCTTTCTTT. Its protein is CASSPSWTGGSTNTEAFF.

This clonotype has a count of ten or more. The chain employs TRBV6-1 and TRBJ2-2, with D unclear. Trimming took 5 bases from V and 6 from J, leaving 13 bases between them. This CDR3 contains 14 residues. CDR1 is MNHNS and CDR2 is SASEGT in the germline V gene. CDR3 residues: CASSLAGLAGELFF. In nucleotides, the CDR3 is TGTGCCAGCAGTCTCGCTGGTCTTGCCGGGGAGCTGTTTTTT.

J is TRBJ1-5 and V is TRBV6-2 or TRBV6-3; a possible D gene is TRBD1 (5 bases). The V gene lost 0 bases and the J gene lost 2 bases, with 11 bases spanning the gap. Germline V gene lookup returns CDR1 MNHEY and CDR2 SVGEGT. The CDR3 is 16 residues long. The CDR3 reads CASSYSFVQGNQPQHF. CDR3 bases: TGTGCCAGCAGTTACTCGTTCGTACAGGGCAATCAGCCCCAGCATTTT.

This clonotype has at least ten counts. The chain joins TRBV20-1 to TRBJ2-1, with 9 bases matching TRBD2. CDR3 size: 16 residues. Germline CDR1 and CDR2: DFQATT and SNEGSKA (reference sequence). J was trimmed by 2 bases and V by 1 base; bases with no gene match: 6. The CDR3 reads CSARGLAGAAYNEQFF. CDR3 coding DNA: TGCAGTGCTAGAGGTTTAGCGGGGGCCGCCTACAATGAGCAGTTCTTC.

Details on this clonotype: It may be a read error: a sequence one base away is much more abundant. The chain employs TRBV24-1 and TRBJ2-2; TRBD2 agrees at 7 bases. Germline values: CDR1 KGHDR, CDR2 SFDVKD. Germline trimming cut 7 bases from V and 7 bases from J; bases unmatched to any gene: 8. There are 14 residues in the CDR3. Written as DNA, the CDR3 is TGTGCCACCAGCGAGCGGGGAGGGCTCGGGGAGCTGTTTTTT. This codes for CATSERGGLGELFF.

Worth noting for this clonotype: The junction shows a germline mismatch at one end, possibly a read error. The chain is built from TRBV12-3 or TRBV12-4 and TRBJ2-1; D is possibly TRBD2 (6 bases). The CDR3 is 13 amino acids. CDR3 in amino acids: CASRGTSYDEQFF. The CDR3 DNA follows: TGTGCCAGCAGGGGGACTTCCTACGATGAGCAGTTCTTC.

This clonotype was seen a handful of times. V is TRBV24-1 and J is TRBJ2-1; the D gene is possibly TRBD1 (7 bases). CDR3 length: 17 amino acids. Per the germline V gene, CDR1 is KGHDR and CDR2 is SFDVKD. Trimming removed 0 bases from V and 5 bases from J, with 16 bases in between. The chain's CDR3 is CATSDLDAAGGHNEQFF. CDR3 in DNA: TGTGCCACCAGTGATTTGGATGCGGCAGGGGGGCACAATGAGCAGTTCTTC.

The chain links TRBV6-1 to TRBJ2-7; D gene uncertain. The V end was cut by 6 bases, the J end by 2 bases, with 17 bases between. The CDR3 spans 15 residues. In germline, CDR1 is MNHNS, CDR2 SASEGT. In nucleotides, the CDR3 is TGTGCCAGCAGCCGATACAAGACTCCTGCCTACGAGCAGTACTTC. Translated: CASSRYKTPAYEQYF.

The rearrangement links TRBV7-8 to TRBJ2-7, with 9 bases fitting TRBD1. The CDR3 consists of 14 residues. Unmatched junction bases numbered 6, after V lost 3 bases and J lost 6 bases. CDR1 is SGHVS and CDR2 is FQNEAQ in the germline V gene. CDR3 sequence (DNA): TGTGCCAGCAGCTTCCGGGACAGGGTCTTCGAGCAGTACTTC. Residues: CASSFRDRVFEQYF.

The chain recombines TRBV20-1 with TRBJ1-4; D may be TRBD1 (5 bases). CDR3 size: 16 residues. The V gene lost 4 bases and the J gene lost 4 bases, with 19 bases spanning the gap. Germline V gene sequence: CDR1 DFQATT, CDR2 SNEGSKA (reference sequence). In DNA, the CDR3 is TGCAGTGCTACCAAGAATTGGGGCATGATTAATGAAAAACTGTTTTTT. Protein sequence: CSATKNWGMINEKLFF.

This clonotype was observed a handful of times. The rearrangement uses TRBV3-1 and TRBJ1-6, with D unclear. The CDR3 covers 18 residues. Germline V CDR1 and CDR2: LGHDT, YNNKEL (reference sequence). V was clipped by 4 bases and J by 0 bases, with 16 bases between them. CDR3 loop: CASSPHGFGSSYNSPLHF. The CDR3 coding sequence is TGTGCCAGCAGCCCCCACGGATTCGGGAGCTCCTATAATTCACCCCTCCACTTT. Together with reference TRBV3-1 and TRBJ1-6, the CDR3 gives the full variable domain: DTAVSQTPKYLVTQMGNDKSIKCEQNLGHDTMYWYKQDSKKFLKIMFSYNNKELIINETVPNRFSPKSPDKAHLNLHINSLELGDSAVYFCASSPHGFGSSYNSPLHFGNGTRLTVT.

The chain joins TRBV15 to TRBJ2-7, with 8 positions matching TRBD1. Germline assignment: CDR1 LNHNV and CDR2 YYDKDF (reference sequence). CDR3 size: 15 residues. Unmatched junction bases numbered 6, after V lost 0 bases and J lost 5 bases. The CDR3 nucleotides read TGTGCCACCAGCAGAGATGGCAGGGGGCTTAACGAGCAGTACTTC. Its translation is CATSRDGRGLNEQYF.

This clonotype was observed at least ten times. V and J are TRBV7-2 and TRBJ2-1, with D unresolved. Germline-derived CDR1 and CDR2 are SGHTA and FQGNSA. This CDR3 contains 14 residues. Trimming removed 5 bases from V and 0 bases from J, with 8 bases in between. Here the CDR3 reads CASSLPGSYNEQFF. The CDR3 DNA reads as TGTGCCAGCAGCCTGCCAGGCTCCTACAATGAGCAGTTCTTC.

This clonotype was counted many times. CDR3: CSARAPVTDRTYNEQFF. The CDR3 coding sequence is TGCAGTGCTAGAGCCCCCGTGACGGACAGGACGTACAATGAGCAGTTCTTC. The rearrangement joins TRBV20-1 to TRBJ2-1, with 7 bases aligning to TRBD1. Germline CDR1 and CDR2: DFQATT and SNEGSKA (reference sequence). The CDR3 covers 17 residues. With V trimmed by 1 base and J by 4 bases, 13 bases remained unmatched.

Worth noting for this clonotype: The junction shows a germline mismatch at one end, possibly a read error. The CDR3 here is CASSPTSGPYELYF. The CDR3 DNA is TGTGCCAGCAGCCCAACTAGCGGACCCTACGAGCTGTACTTC. The V call is TRBV9, the J call TRBJ2-7, with TRBD2 matching over 8 bases. This CDR3 comprises 14 residues. The germline CDR1 and CDR2 sequences are SGDLS and YYNGEE.

The chain recombines TRBV28 with TRBJ2-7; TRBD1 matches 9 bases. With 6 bases clipped from V and 0 bases from J, the junction kept 9 bases outside the gene matches. The CDR3 consists of 16 residues. CDR1 is MDHEN and CDR2 is SYDVKM in the germline V gene. CDR3 DNA: TGTGCCAGCAGCGCGGGGACAGGGATGAGCTCCTACGAGCAGTACTTC. It yields the protein CASSAGTGMSSYEQYF.

This clonotype occurred many times. V and J are TRBV4-2 and TRBJ2-1; possibly TRBD1 or TRBD2 for D (5 bases each). This CDR3 spans 17 amino acids. Germline V gene sequence: CDR1 LGHNA, CDR2 YNFKEQ. Trimming shortened V by 0 bases and J by 2 bases, and 14 bases separated the two germline ends. CDR3 in DNA: TGTGCCAGCAGCCAAGATTTGGGCTTGGGGGCCTACAATGAGCAGTTCTTC. This encodes CASSQDLGLGAYNEQFF.

This chain links TRBV12-3 or TRBV12-4 with TRBJ2-3; 8 positions match TRBD2. The CDR3 totals 16 residues. With 7 bases clipped from V and 4 bases from J, the junction kept 13 bases outside the gene matches. CDR3: CASTPAGGRWSDTQYF. The CDR3 bases are TGTGCCAGCACCCCTGCGGGGGGAAGGTGGTCAGATACGCAGTATTTT.

The chain joins TRBV6-5 to TRBJ2-1; a possible D gene is TRBD2 (5 bases). CDR3 length equals 12 residues. Germline values: CDR1 MNHEY, CDR2 SVGAGI. The ends were cut back, 1 base at V and 10 bases at J, with 8 bases in the middle. CDR3 amino acids: CASSYYGGEQFF. The DNA of the CDR3 is TGTGCCAGCAGTTACTACGGCGGGGAGCAGTTCTTC.

The rearrangement links TRBV7-6 to TRBJ2-5; D gene unclear. The V gene's germline CDR1 is SGHVS and CDR2 FNYEAQ. This CDR3 region has 14 residues. Between the trimmed V and J ends, which lost 2 bases and 5 bases, there was a span of 12 bases. The CDR3 spells CASSLSREGETQYF. DNA for the CDR3: TGTGCCAGCAGCTTAAGTCGCGAAGGGGAGACCCAGTACTTC.

This clonotype was recorded a few times. The chain recombines TRBV6-4 with TRBJ1-6; D not resolved. Germline loops: CDR1 MRHNA, CDR2 SNTAGT. This CDR3 has 15 amino acids. Trimming pared 2 bases from V and 5 bases from J, leaving 10 bases between. The CDR3 spells CASSDGFGDNSPLHF. The CDR3 bases are TGTGCCAGCAGTGACGGTTTTGGTGATAATTCACCCCTCCACTTT.

In its sample, this clonotype was seen many times. This rearrangement joins TRBV24-1 to TRBJ2-1; D unresolved. The CDR3 contains 16 residues. From germline, CDR1 is KGHDR and CDR2 SFDVKD. With 4 bases removed from V and 2 bases from J, the gap between germline ends came to 14 bases. CDR3 sequence reads: CATSEQVTNAYNEQFF. DNA for the CDR3: TGTGCCACCAGTGAGCAGGTGACAAATGCCTACAATGAGCAGTTCTTC.

This chain connects TRBV7-8 to TRBJ2-7; a weak D match, TRBD2 (7 bases). The CDR3 consists of 14 residues. The V end lost 5 bases, the J end lost 5 bases, and 16 bases lay between the germline ends. The germline gives CDR1 SGHVS, CDR2 FQNEAQ. CDR3 nucleotides: TGTGCCAGCAGCCATGCAGGGGAGGGGAACGAGCAGTACTTC. Translation: CASSHAGEGNEQYF.